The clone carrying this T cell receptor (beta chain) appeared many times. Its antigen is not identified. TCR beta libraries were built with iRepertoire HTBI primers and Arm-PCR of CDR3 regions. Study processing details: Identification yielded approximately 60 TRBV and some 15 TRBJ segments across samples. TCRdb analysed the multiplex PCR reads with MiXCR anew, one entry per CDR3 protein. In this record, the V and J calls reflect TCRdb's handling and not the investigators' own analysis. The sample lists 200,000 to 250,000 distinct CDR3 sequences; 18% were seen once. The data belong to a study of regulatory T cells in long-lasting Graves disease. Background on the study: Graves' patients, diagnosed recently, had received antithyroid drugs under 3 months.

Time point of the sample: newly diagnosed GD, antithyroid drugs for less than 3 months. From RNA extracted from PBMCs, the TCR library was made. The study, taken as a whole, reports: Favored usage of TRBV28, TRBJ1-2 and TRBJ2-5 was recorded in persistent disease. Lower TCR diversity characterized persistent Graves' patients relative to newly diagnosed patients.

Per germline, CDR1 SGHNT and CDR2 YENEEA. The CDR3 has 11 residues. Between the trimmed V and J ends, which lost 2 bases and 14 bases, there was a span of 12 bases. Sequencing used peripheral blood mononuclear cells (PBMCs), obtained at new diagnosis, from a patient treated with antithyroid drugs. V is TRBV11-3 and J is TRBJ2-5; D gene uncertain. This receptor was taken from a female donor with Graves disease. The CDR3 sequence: CASSLQTRTYF. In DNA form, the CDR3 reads TGTGCCAGCAGCTTACAGACCCGGACCTACTTC.